Listed here are 18 T cell receptor beta chains from one sample, sequenced in a study of patients and donors after allogeneic stem cell transplantation. TCRdb reanalysed the RT-PCR reads using MiXCR and keeps one entry per CDR3 protein. The table has about 960,000 distinct CDR3 sequences, roughly 18% seen once. Material for sequencing was blood, either unsorted or a sorted T cell fraction (not recorded which). Source of these receptors: a human donor who was either an allogeneic HSCT recipient or a stem cell or donor lymphocyte infusion donor (not recorded which). It is not recorded whose cells these are; they may come from a transplant donor.

The CDR3, as DNA: TGTGCCAGCAGTTTCGGAAGGGACGCAGTTTTTCGTAGGAACACTGAAGCTTTCTTT. Translated, it gives CASSFGRDAVFRRNTEAFF. The gene calls are TRBV12-3 or TRBV12-4 and TRBJ1-1, with a weak D call TRBD1 (5 bases). The CDR3 runs to 19 residues. The V end was cut by 3 bases, the J end by 1 base, with 24 bases between.

This clonotype has just a few counts. This rearrangement joins TRBV13 to TRBJ2-2; 9 bases map to TRBD2. In germline, CDR1 is PRHDT, CDR2 FYEKMQ (reference sequence). V was clipped by 7 bases and J by 2 bases; unmatched bases: 8. The CDR3 extends over 16 amino acids. The CDR3 bases are TGTGCCAGCACGCCCTTGCGGGAGGGAAACACCGGGGAGCTGTTTTTT. The encoded protein is CASTPLREGNTGELFF. The full variable domain, its missing parts supplied by reference TRBV13 and TRBJ2-2, is AAGVIQSPRHLIKEKRETATLKCYPIPRHDTVYWYQQGPGQDPQFLISFYEKMQSDKGSIPDRFSAQQFSDYHSELNMSSLELGDSALYFCASTPLREGNTGELFFGEGSRLTVL.

This chain uses TRBV12-3 or TRBV12-4 with TRBJ1-1; 7 bases match TRBD1. CDR3 size: 12 residues. V lost 6 bases, J lost 7 bases, and 5 bases stayed unmatched. The CDR3 sequence is CASSTRGNEAFF. As DNA, the CDR3 is TGTGCCAGCAGCACCAGGGGGAATGAAGCTTTCTTT.

The genes are TRBV2 and TRBJ2-5; tentative D call: TRBD2 (5 bases). Trimming cost V 3 bases and J 3 bases, with 11 bases left between them. The germline V gene has CDR1 SNHLY and CDR2 FYNNEI. The CDR3 extends over 14 amino acids. The DNA for the CDR3 is TGTGCCAGCAGTGAGTCGCGAGGGAAAGAGACCCAGTACTTC. This codes for CASSESRGKETQYF.

This clonotype has a handful of counts. The CDR3 sequence is CASSSFSSSYNSPLHF. CDR3 sequence (DNA): TGTGCCAGCAGTTCCTTCTCGAGCTCCTATAATTCACCCCTCCACTTT. This chain joins TRBV6-5 and TRBJ1-6, with D unclear. This CDR3 is built from 16 residues. Germline lookup yields CDR1 MNHEY and CDR2 SVGAGI. V shed 4 bases and J shed 0 bases, with 10 bases lying between them.

V gene TRBV20-1 combines with J gene TRBJ2-2; the match to TRBD2 covers 9 bases. Germline values: CDR1 DFQATT, CDR2 SNEGSKA (reference sequence). The ends lost 3 bases at V and 6 bases at J; junction bases unmatched: 8. This CDR3 region has 15 residues. Here the CDR3 DNA reads TGCAGTGCTAGTCTTAGCGGGAGAGGCTCCGGGGAGCTGTTTTTT. Translated: CSASLSGRGSGELFF.

This clonotype was recorded a few times. V is TRBV6-1 and J is TRBJ2-7; TRBD2 matches 10 bases. Unmatched junction bases numbered 8, after V lost 6 bases and J lost 0 bases. This CDR3 has 16 residues. Germline V gene sequence: CDR1 MNHNS, CDR2 SASEGT. CDR3 DNA sequence: TGTGCCAGCAGGGGACTAGCGCGAAGTAGCTCCTACGAGCAGTACTTC. This gives the protein CASRGLARSSSYEQYF.

This rearrangement joins TRBV12-3 or TRBV12-4 to TRBJ2-5, with 9 bases matching TRBD2. After removal of 4 bases from V and 5 bases from J, the junction contained 20 bases not matched to a gene. The CDR3 is made up of 19 amino acids. Here the CDR3 DNA reads TGTGCCAGCAGTTCGAACCGGGGCCCCGGGACTAGCCTTACCGAGACCCAGTACTTC. Its translation is CASSSNRGPGTSLTETQYF.

This clonotype was detected a few times. This sequence joins TRBV20-1 and TRBJ1-2; 10 bases align to TRBD1. This CDR3 spans 16 amino acids. V lost 5 bases, J lost 1 base, and 10 bases stayed unmatched. Looked up from germline, CDR1 is DFQATT and CDR2 is SNEGSKA (reference sequence). The chain's CDR3 is CSAPRQGAMINYGYTF. CDR3 in DNA: TGCAGTGCTCCCCGACAGGGGGCGATGATTAACTATGGCTACACCTTC.

The V call is TRBV27, the J call TRBJ2-7; 8 positions agree with TRBD1. Trimming removed 3 bases from V and 4 bases from J; junction bases left unmatched: 5. The V gene's germline CDR1 is MNHEY and CDR2 SMNVEV (reference sequence). The length of the CDR3 is 14 residues. CDR3 in amino acids: CASSFPDRVYEQYF. The CDR3 nucleotides read TGTGCCAGCAGTTTCCCGGACAGGGTTTACGAGCAGTACTTC.

This clonotype was seen a handful of times. V and J are TRBV7-9 and TRBJ2-3, with 8 bases identical to TRBD2. V gave up 6 bases and J gave up 2 bases; unmatched junction bases: 7. Germline CDR1 is SEHNR and CDR2 is FQNEAQ (reference sequence). The CDR3 is made up of 15 amino acids. DNA for the CDR3: TGTGCCAGCAGACTAGCGGAAACACCCACAGATACGCAGTATTTT. Translating it yields CASRLAETPTDTQYF.

The chain links TRBV5-1 to TRBJ1-2; possible D gene TRBD1, 5 bases. V lost 6 bases to trimming and J lost 8 bases, with 17 bases between them. The CDR3 sequence is 13 residues long. Germline V lookup: CDR1 SGHRS, CDR2 YFSETQ. In DNA form, the CDR3 reads TGCGCCAGCACTCGAGGCGGGACCCTCGGCTACACCTTC. Translating it yields CASTRGGTLGYTF.

Worth noting for this clonotype: At one end the junction does not follow the germline gene, possibly because of a read error. The V and J genes are TRBV25-1 and TRBJ1-2, with D unresolved. Germline V gene lookup returns CDR1 MGHDK and CDR2 SYGVNS. There are 14 residues in the CDR3. CDR3 bases: TGTGCCAGCAGCGACGGCCGAGCTAACTATGGCTACTCCTTC. Translation gives CASSDGRANYGYSF.

This clonotype turned up a few times. The CDR3 bases are TGTGCCACCAGGGAATACAGGGAGACTAATGAAAAACTGTTTTTT. It codes for CATREYRETNEKLFF. This sequence joins TRBV15 and TRBJ1-4; tentatively, D is TRBD1 (6 bases). Germline assignment: CDR1 LNHNV and CDR2 YYDKDF (reference sequence). V lost 6 bases and J lost 2, with 13 bases in between. The CDR3 loop spans 15 amino acids.

The V gene is TRBV29-1, the J gene TRBJ2-3, with a weak D call TRBD2 (7 bases). The CDR3 sequence is 13 residues long. V shed 4 bases and J shed 4 bases, with 12 bases lying between them. Per the germline V gene, CDR1 is SQVTM and CDR2 is ANQGSEA. This chain's CDR3 is CSVVTGGPDTQYF. The CDR3 DNA follows: TGCAGCGTTGTGACGGGGGGCCCAGATACGCAGTATTTT.

This clonotype appeared a few times. The J gene is TRBJ2-7, the V gene TRBV5-1; 9 nucleotides align to TRBD1. This CDR3 is built from 16 residues. With 0 bases clipped from V and 2 bases from J, the junction kept 6 bases outside the gene matches. The germline CDR1 and CDR2 sequences are SGHRS and YFSETQ. CDR3 sequence (DNA): TGCGCCAGCAGCTTGGGGGACAGGGAACTCCCCTACGAGCAGTACTTC. Encoded protein: CASSLGDRELPYEQYF. The full variable domain, its missing parts supplied by reference TRBV5-1 and TRBJ2-7, is KAGVTQTPRYLIKTRGQQVTLSCSPISGHRSVSWYQQTPGQGLQFLFEYFSETQRNKGNFPGRFSGRQFSNSRSEMNVSTLELGDSALYLCASSLGDRELPYEQYFGPGTRLTVT.

The rearrangement joins TRBV20-1 to TRBJ2-7, with 11 bases matching TRBD1. The V gene end was trimmed by 5 bases and the J gene end by 4 bases; junction bases not matched to a gene: 7. The CDR3 length is 14 residues. Per the germline V gene, CDR1 is DFQATT and CDR2 is SNEGSKA (reference sequence). The CDR3 DNA sequence: TGCAGTGCTGTCGGACAGGGGGCGTTTTACGAGCAGTACTTC. As protein: CSAVGQGAFYEQYF.

J is TRBJ1-5 and V is TRBV2; D perhaps matches TRBD1 (5 bases). The germline V gene encodes CDR1 SNHLY and CDR2 FYNNEI. The CDR3 contains 14 residues. V lost 6 bases, J lost 4 bases, and 13 bases lay in between. The CDR3 reads CASRKTDANQPQHF. The CDR3 DNA is TGTGCCAGCAGAAAGACAGATGCTAATCAGCCCCAGCATTTT.